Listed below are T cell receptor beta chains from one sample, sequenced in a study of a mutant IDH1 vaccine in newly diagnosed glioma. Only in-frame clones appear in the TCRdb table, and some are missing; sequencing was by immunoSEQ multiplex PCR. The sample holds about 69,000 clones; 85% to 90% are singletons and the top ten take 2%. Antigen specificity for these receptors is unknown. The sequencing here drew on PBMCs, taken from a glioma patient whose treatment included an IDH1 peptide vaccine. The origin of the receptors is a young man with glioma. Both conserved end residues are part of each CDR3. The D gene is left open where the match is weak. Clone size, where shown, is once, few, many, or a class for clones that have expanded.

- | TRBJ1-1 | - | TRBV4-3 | CASSQDRYGVTEAFF | TGCGCCAGCAGCCAAGATCGTTATGGGGTCACTGAAGCTTTCTTT
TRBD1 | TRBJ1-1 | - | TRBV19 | CASLTNGAGGLRTEAFF | TGTGCCAGCTTAACGAATGGGGCAGGGGGCTTGAGAACTGAAGCTTTCTTT
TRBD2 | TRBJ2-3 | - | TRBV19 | CASSSISGRSTDTQYF | TGTGCCAGTAGTTCCATTAGCGGGAGGAGCACAGATACGCAGTATTTT
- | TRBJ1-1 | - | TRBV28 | CASSQRQSNTEAFF | TGTGCCAGCAGTCAGCGGCAATCGAACACTGAAGCTTTCTTT
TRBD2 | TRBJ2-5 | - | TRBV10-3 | CAARKGLAGVGETQYF | TGTGCCGCCCGAAAAGGACTAGCGGGAGTTGGAGAGACCCAGTACTTC
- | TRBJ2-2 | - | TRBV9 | CASRGRSNTGELFF | TGTGCCAGCAGAGGGAGATCGAACACCGGGGAGCTGTTTTTT
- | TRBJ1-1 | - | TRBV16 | CASSQGNTEAFF | TGTGCCAGCAGCCAGGGCAACACTGAAGCTTTCTTT
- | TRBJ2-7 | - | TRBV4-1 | CASSQDRAASSYEQYF | TGCGCCAGCAGCCAAGATCGAGCGGCTAGCTCCTACGAGCAGTACTTC
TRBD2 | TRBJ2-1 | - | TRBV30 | CAWSKELAGVWQFF | TGTGCCTGGAGTAAGGAACTAGCGGGGGTCTGGCAGTTCTTC
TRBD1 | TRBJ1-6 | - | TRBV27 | CASGQVGNSPLHF | TGTGCCAGTGGACAGGTGGGAAATTCACCCCTCCACTTT
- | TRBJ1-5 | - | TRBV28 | CASSLLTGDQPQHF | TGTGCCAGCAGTCTACTTACCGGAGATCAGCCCCAGCATTTT
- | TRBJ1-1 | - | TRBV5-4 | CASSLQGTNTEAFF | TGTGCCAGCAGCTTGCAGGGAACGAACACTGAAGCTTTCTTT
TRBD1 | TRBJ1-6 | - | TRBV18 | CASSQLGQGIDSPLHF | TGTGCCAGCTCACAACTGGGACAGGGAATAGATTCACCCCTCCACTTT
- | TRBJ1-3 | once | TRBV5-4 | CASSFRPDSRWGNTIYF | TGTGCCAGCAGCTTTCGCCCGGACAGTCGGTGGGGAAACACCATATATTTT
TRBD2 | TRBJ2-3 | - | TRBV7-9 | CASSLGLAADTQYF | TGTGCCAGCAGCCTGGGACTAGCTGCAGATACGCAGTATTTT
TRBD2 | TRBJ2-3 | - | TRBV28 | CASSTGTSGEFTDTQYF | TGTGCCAGCAGCACCGGGACTAGCGGGGAGTTCACAGATACGCAGTATTTT